The rows below give T cell receptor beta chains drawn from one sample of a study of blood T cell repertoires in COVID-19. Assay used: immunoSEQ multiplex PCR; TCRdb lists only in-frame clones, some missing. The sample lists around 300,000 clones, 75% to 90% occurring once. Sequenced input: peripheral blood. The source of these receptors is a woman aged 25 to 39 with active or convalescent COVID-19. The CDR3 runs from the conserved cysteine through the conserved F or W. D genes are given only for firm matches.

TRBV19	TRBJ1-1	-	CASSPRQSGSKTEAFF
TRBV20-1	TRBJ1-4	-	CSASSLQGGYEKLFF
TRBV5-1	TRBJ1-6	TRBD1	CASSLEGQGGPLHF
TRBV7-9	TRBJ1-3	-	CASSSQPVTAGNTIYF
TRBV2	TRBJ1-5	-	CASGAGYQPQHF
TRBV7-9	TRBJ1-2	-	CASSPNGGYGYTF
TRBV6-2/TRBV6-3	TRBJ2-7	-	CASSTQGSPTYEQYF
TRBV7-3	TRBJ2-1	TRBD1	CASSWTGGENEQFF
TRBV2	TRBJ2-3	-	CASNRLQRTDTQYF
TRBV29-1	TRBJ1-1	-	CSVERQGLNTEAFF
TRBV3-1/TRBV3-2	TRBJ2-3	-	CASSQGHGSTDTQYF
TRBV23-1	TRBJ1-3	-	CAAAKLKSSGNTIYF
TRBV19	TRBJ1-6	-	CASTPRGRGNSPLHF
TRBV19	TRBJ1-2	TRBD1	CASRMRTGVKWDYGYTF
TRBV7-9	TRBJ1-5	-	CASSWGDGNQPQHF
TRBV5-8	TRBJ1-6	TRBD1	CASSYPDRDNSPLHF